The 29 T cell receptor beta chains given below trace back to one sample, sequenced in a study of T cell changes during pregnancy in multiple sclerosis. Measured with immunoSEQ multiplex PCR; TCRdb has only the in-frame clones, and not every one. The profile covers 61,000 or so clones, with around 93% appearing a single time and 0.36% taken by the ten largest. The material was CD4+ T cells from peripheral blood mononuclear cells, obtained before pregnancy. These receptors came from a female donor with multiple sclerosis, enrolled in a pregnancy study.

For the CDR3, the DNA is TGTGCCAGCAGCAAAGACAGTGGCTACACCTTC. Translating gives CASSKDSGYTF. The rearrangement joins TRBV9 to TRBJ1-2; perhaps TRBD1 as D (5 bases). Between the trimmed V and J ends, which lost 4 bases and 7 bases, there was a span of 8 bases. Germline CDR1 reads SGDLS; CDR2 reads YYNGEE. The CDR3 totals 11 residues.

The chain couples TRBV6-1 to TRBJ2-1, with D perhaps TRBD1 (6 bases). The V gene's germline CDR1 is MNHNS and CDR2 SASEGT. Trimming removed 8 bases from V and 8 bases from J, with 10 bases in between. CDR3 size: 11 residues. The CDR3 nucleotides read TGTGCCAGCCGGACAGTTTATGAGCAGTTCTTC. It encodes CASRTVYEQFF.

A single count supports this clone. J is TRBJ2-1 and V is TRBV15; perhaps TRBD2 as D (6 bases). Germline-derived CDR1 and CDR2 are LNHNV and YYDKDF (reference sequence). The ends were cut back, 3 bases at V and 13 bases at J, with 22 bases in the middle. The CDR3 spans 15 residues. CDR3 protein: CATSRAIGAGSGQFF. The CDR3 DNA is TGTGCCACCAGCAGGGCAATAGGGGCGGGGAGCGGACAGTTCTTC.

This clone was picked up one time. The rearrangement uses TRBV6-6 and TRBJ2-7, with 7 bases matching TRBD2. After removal of 5 bases from V and 3 bases from J, the junction contained 7 bases not matched to a gene. The CDR3 is 14 amino acids. Germline loops: CDR1 MNHNY, CDR2 SVGAGI (reference sequence). This CDR3 is CASSKTSSDYEQYF. CDR3 sequence (DNA): TGTGCCAGCAGTAAGACTAGCAGCGACTACGAGCAGTACTTC.

J is TRBJ1-2 and V is TRBV28; 7 bases align to TRBD1. Trimming took 9 bases from V and 2 from J; bases not matched to a gene: 12. This CDR3 contains 15 residues. Per germline, CDR1 MDHEN and CDR2 SYDVKM. This CDR3 reads CASTGWGQTNYGYTF. The DNA for the CDR3 is TGTGCCAGTACCGGTTGGGGACAGACGAACTATGGCTACACCTTC.

V and J are TRBV6-1 and TRBJ2-6, with unresolved D. The CDR3 totals 13 residues. Trimming shortened V by 7 bases and J by 0 bases, and 4 bases separated the two germline ends. Germline loops: CDR1 MNHNS, CDR2 SASEGT. The CDR3 nucleotides read TGTGCCAGCACAAACTCTGGGGCCAACGTCCTGACTTTC. This sequence encodes CASTNSGANVLTF.

This clone was counted between two and nine times. The rearrangement links TRBV18 to TRBJ1-5; D is undetermined. Germline V CDR1 and CDR2: KGHSH, LQKENI. Deletions cut 3 bases from V and 1 base from J, with 7 bases between. This CDR3 is built from 14 residues. The CDR3 DNA reads as TGTGCCAGCTCACCTGGGCAAAGCAATCAGCCCCAGCATTTT. Protein sequence: CASSPGQSNQPQHF.

The chain carries TRBV2 and TRBJ1-2, with a possible D match to TRBD1 (5 bases). V was trimmed by 6 bases and J by 6 bases, leaving 14 bases between them. This CDR3 is 13 amino acids long. Germline CDR1 reads SNHLY; CDR2 reads FYNNEI. The CDR3 sequence is CASSTLGRNGYTF. The DNA for the CDR3 is TGTGCCAGCAGCACTCTGGGGCGTAATGGCTACACCTTC.

This sequence joins TRBV5-1 and TRBJ1-1; D is possibly TRBD1 (5 bases). In germline, CDR1 is SGHRS, CDR2 YFSETQ. The CDR3 runs 16 residues. V was clipped by 3 bases and J by 0 bases, with 15 bases between them. The CDR3, as DNA: TGCGCCAGCAGCTCTGTCCCGGGAGGGGTGAACACTGAAGCTTTCTTT. It yields the protein CASSSVPGGVNTEAFF.

J is TRBJ1-5 and V is TRBV4-2; TRBD1 matches at 9 bases. This CDR3 spans 15 amino acids. Germline V gives CDR1 LGHNA, CDR2 YNFKEQ. J gave up 2 bases and V 4 bases, and 3 bases lay outside the gene matches. CDR3 sequence: CASSPRTGGNQPQHF. DNA for the CDR3: TGTGCCAGCAGCCCAAGGACAGGGGGCAATCAGCCCCAGCATTTT.

In DNA form, the CDR3 reads TGTGCCAGCAGCCCAGGACTAGCGGGAGATAGGAATGAGCAGTTCTTC. The encoded protein is CASSPGLAGDRNEQFF. The chain couples TRBV7-9 to TRBJ2-1, with TRBD2 matching 13 bases. Germline CDR1 reads SEHNR; CDR2 reads FQNEAQ (reference sequence). V trimming: 5 bases; J trimming: 7 bases; junction bases outside the gene matches: 8. The CDR3 has 16 amino acids.

The V and J genes are TRBV6-6 and TRBJ2-3; D unclear. Between the trimmed V and J ends, which lost 1 base and 1 base, there was a span of 9 bases. This CDR3 spans 15 amino acids. Per germline, CDR1 MNHNY and CDR2 SVGAGI (reference sequence). CDR3 residues: CASSYFEVGTDTQYF. The CDR3 nucleotides read TGTGCCAGCAGTTACTTTGAGGTGGGCACAGATACGCAGTATTTT.

The rearrangement joins TRBV6-1 to TRBJ2-7; D may be TRBD1 (6 bases). The germline V and J ends were trimmed by 5 bases and 2 bases, with 7 bases remaining between them. Germline V gene data show CDR1 as MNHNS and CDR2 as SASEGT. The CDR3 runs 12 residues. In DNA form, the CDR3 reads TGTGCCAGCAGTTGGACAGCCTACGAGCAGTACTTC. It codes for CASSWTAYEQYF.

The chain has TRBV9 and TRBJ1-2; D remains unclear. Germline V CDR1 and CDR2: SGDLS, YYNGEE. V lost 1 base and J lost 8, with 12 bases in between. The CDR3 is 13 residues long. The CDR3 DNA follows: TGTGCCAGCAGCGTAAGCGCCCATCTGGGCTACACCTTC. It codes for CASSVSAHLGYTF.

The V and J genes are TRBV7-6 and TRBJ2-1; D is possibly TRBD1 (6 bases). Per germline, CDR1 SGHVS and CDR2 FNYEAQ. With 5 bases removed from V and 4 bases from J, the gap between germline ends came to 15 bases. There are 15 residues in the CDR3. DNA of the CDR3: TGTGCCAGCAGCCAGGACAGAAGCGAGTACAATGAGCAGTTCTTC. Translated, it gives CASSQDRSEYNEQFF.

This chain links TRBV27 with TRBJ2-5; 8 bases map to TRBD2. CDR1 and CDR2 (germline): MNHEY, SMNVEV (reference sequence). V gave up 1 base and J gave up 10 bases; unmatched junction bases: 5. The CDR3 covers 13 residues. The CDR3 here is CASSLLASGHQYF. CDR3 sequence (DNA): TGTGCCAGCAGTTTATTGGCTAGCGGGCACCAGTACTTC.

This chain uses TRBV5-1 with TRBJ2-5; a possible D gene is TRBD2 (6 bases). The V end lost 0 bases, the J end lost 5 bases, and 11 bases lay between the germline ends. CDR1 and CDR2 from the germline V gene are SGHRS and YFSETQ. The CDR3 extends over 14 amino acids. The CDR3 sequence is CASSLGRLEETQYF. CDR3 nucleotide sequence: TGCGCCAGCAGCTTGGGCCGACTAGAGGAGACCCAGTACTTC.

The rearrangement uses TRBV4-1 and TRBJ2-7; D is possibly TRBD1 (6 bases). Germline loops: CDR1 MGHRA, CDR2 YSYEKL. With 4 bases removed from V and 7 bases from J, the gap between germline ends came to 17 bases. The CDR3 contains 14 residues. Here the CDR3 reads CASSPNQGPGEQYF. The CDR3 nucleotides read TGCGCCAGCAGCCCTAACCAGGGGCCGGGGGAGCAGTACTTC.

This rearrangement joins TRBV27 to TRBJ1-1, with 9 bases matching TRBD1. CDR3 length: 14 amino acids. In germline, CDR1 is MNHEY, CDR2 SMNVEV (reference sequence). Trimming took 5 bases from V and 1 from J; bases not matched to a gene: 2. CDR3 DNA: TGTGCCAGCAGTCACAGGGGGCAGAACACTGAAGCTTTCTTT. Encoded protein: CASSHRGQNTEAFF.

V gene TRBV7-9 combines with J gene TRBJ2-7; D is possibly TRBD2 (6 bases). Trimming took 6 bases from V and 2 from J, leaving 26 bases between them. Germline values: CDR1 SEHNR, CDR2 FQNEAQ (reference sequence). CDR3 length: 18 amino acids. The CDR3 is CASSPPSRSKTGAYEQYF. Written as DNA, the CDR3 is TGTGCCAGCAGTCCGCCCTCTCGGTCAAAAACGGGGGCCTACGAGCAGTACTTC.

The V call is TRBV6-4, the J call TRBJ2-3, with TRBD2 identical over 8 bases. V was pared by 3 bases and J by 1 base, with 3 bases of the junction left unmatched. Germline CDR1 reads MRHNA; CDR2 reads SNTAGT. This CDR3 has 15 residues. The DNA of the CDR3 is TGTGCCAGCAGTGATAAAGCGGGAGGCACAGATACGCAGTATTTT. Protein: CASSDKAGGTDTQYF.

This rearrangement joins TRBV6-6 to TRBJ2-2; 11 nucleotides line up with TRBD1. The CDR3 contains 14 residues. V dropped 8 bases and J dropped 5; count of bases not matched to a gene: 4. In germline, CDR1 is MNHNY, CDR2 SVGAGI (reference sequence). The CDR3 nucleotides are TGTGCCAGCGGGGGGACAGGGGGGACCGGGGAGCTGTTTTTT. It specifies CASGGTGGTGELFF.

The V gene is TRBV6-6, the J gene TRBJ2-1; TRBD2 aligns across 8 bases. V gave up 2 bases and J gave up 7 bases; unmatched junction bases: 4. Germline loops: CDR1 MNHNY, CDR2 SVGAGI (reference sequence). The CDR3 covers 14 residues. This CDR3 reads CASSYPLAGNEQFF. Here the CDR3 DNA reads TGTGCCAGCAGTTACCCCTTAGCGGGAAATGAGCAGTTCTTC.

The chain is built from TRBV7-2 and TRBJ2-2, with a possible D match to TRBD1 (6 bases). Germline V CDR1 and CDR2: SGHTA, FQGNSA. The CDR3 covers 15 residues. Between the trimmed V and J ends, which lost 4 bases and 1 base, there was a span of 10 bases. CDR3 DNA sequence: TGTGCCAGCAGCTCGTCGGGACAGAACACCGGGGAGCTGTTTTTT. It yields the protein CASSSSGQNTGELFF.

The CDR3: CASSLLAVQETQYF. The CDR3 coding sequence is TGCGCCAGCAGCTTGTTAGCGGTCCAAGAGACCCAGTACTTC. This chain joins TRBV5-1 and TRBJ2-5; maybe TRBD2 (6 bases). Germline V gene sequence: CDR1 SGHRS, CDR2 YFSETQ. The CDR3 extends over 14 amino acids. V was clipped by 1 base and J by 1 base, with 8 bases between them.

V and J are TRBV27 and TRBJ2-1, with 10 nucleotides matching TRBD2. The junction had 10 bases not matched to a gene; V was cut back by 5 bases and J by 0 bases. Germline CDR1 MNHEY, CDR2 SMNVEV (reference sequence). The CDR3 length is 18 residues. The CDR3 coding sequence is TGTGCCAGCAGTCTGACTAGCGGGCTAGGGGGCTCCTACAATGAGCAGTTCTTC. Its translation: CASSLTSGLGGSYNEQFF.

This clone was picked up one time. The chain uses TRBV9 and TRBJ2-1; D remains ambiguous. Trimming took 4 bases from V and 1 from J, leaving 9 bases between them. Germline values: CDR1 SGDLS, CDR2 YYNGEE. The CDR3 is 14 amino acids. CDR3 sequence: CASSTVPSYNEQFF. CDR3 nucleotide sequence: TGTGCCAGCAGCACTGTCCCTTCCTACAATGAGCAGTTCTTC.

The V gene is TRBV7-9, the J gene TRBJ1-1, with unresolved D. The CDR3 runs to 14 residues. Germline V gene sequence: CDR1 SEHNR, CDR2 FQNEAQ (reference sequence). V was pared by 0 bases and J by 4 bases, with 9 bases between. The CDR3 coding sequence is TGTGCCAGCAGCTTAGCGCTTCAGATCACTGAAGCTTTCTTT. This codes for CASSLALQITEAFF.

V gene TRBV4-3 combines with J gene TRBJ2-1; D possibly corresponds to TRBD2 (6 bases). The CDR3 runs 13 residues. The V gene lost 4 bases and the J gene lost 9 bases, with 13 bases spanning the gap. The V gene's germline CDR1 is LGHNA and CDR2 YSLEER. The DNA of the CDR3 is TGCGCCAGCAGCCGGGCTCACGGGAGTGAGCAGTTCTTC. It is translated as CASSRAHGSEQFF.